The TCR beta chain described here comes from a study of CD8 T cells in Susac syndrome. Random hexamers were used to reverse transcribe an amount of about 0.5 to 1 ug RNA. immunoSEQ multiplex PCR amplified TCR beta CDR3 across 54 Vbeta, 13 Jbeta. Via MiXCR, TCRdb re-called the immunoSEQ multiplex PCR reads, giving one row per CDR3 protein. The table lists some 300,000 distinct CDR3 sequences, 75% to 90% of them singletons. V was clipped by 1 base and J by 7 bases, with 8 bases between them. Germline V lookup: CDR1 SQVTM, CDR2 ANQGSEA. The CDR3 runs to 11 residues. V is TRBV29-1 and J is TRBJ2-7, with D maybe TRBD2 (5 bases). The specimen sequenced was CD8+ T cells from PBMCs. This receptor was identified in a human donor with multiple sclerosis. CDR3 nucleotide sequence: TGCAGCGTTGAAGTCTTAGCGGAGCAGTACTTC. Amino acid sequence: CSVEVLAEQYF.